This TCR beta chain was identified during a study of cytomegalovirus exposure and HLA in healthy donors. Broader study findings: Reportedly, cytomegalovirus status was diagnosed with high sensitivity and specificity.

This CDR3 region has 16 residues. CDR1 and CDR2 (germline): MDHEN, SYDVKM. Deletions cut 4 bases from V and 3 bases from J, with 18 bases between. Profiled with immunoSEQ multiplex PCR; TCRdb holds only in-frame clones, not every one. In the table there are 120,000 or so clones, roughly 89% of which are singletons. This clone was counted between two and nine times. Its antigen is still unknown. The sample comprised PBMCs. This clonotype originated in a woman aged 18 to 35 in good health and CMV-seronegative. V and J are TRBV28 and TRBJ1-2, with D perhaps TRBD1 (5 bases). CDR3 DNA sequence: TGTGCCAGCAGTTCCCCGGGTCTTCAGGGTGACTATGGCTACACCTTC. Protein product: CASSSPGLQGDYGYTF.